Reported below is one T cell receptor (beta chain). Its antigen is currently unknown. TCRdb's table, derived via immunoSEQ multiplex PCR, lists solely in-frame clones and lacks some. This sample carries about 320,000 clones, roughly 86% of them seen once, and the ten largest clones take 1.5% to 2.5%. Treatment given: roughly 19 received Ad26.COV2.S at low or high dose, single or two shots; 5 received placebo; per-sample allocation not given. Samples analyzed were those drawn on day 63 after the first vaccine or placebo injection. SARS-CoV-2 spike from the Wuhan strain was encoded by the vaccine, an Ad26 vector. This sample was taken from a study of Ad26.COV2.S vaccination and SARS-CoV-2 variants. Background on the study: Into the muscle, Ad26.COV2.S was dosed once or twice, 56 days apart.

The study's findings and limits: Among vaccine recipients, spike-specific TCR breadth exceeded that of placebo recipients.

Trimming took off 2 bases at V and 0 bases at J, with 10 bases between the two ends. Germline lookup yields CDR1 MNHEY and CDR2 SVGEGT. The CDR3 is 15 amino acids. V is TRBV6-2 or TRBV6-3 and J is TRBJ1-1; a possible D gene is TRBD1 (6 bases). This receptor was taken from a person between 18 and 59 years old who received the Ad26.COV2.S COVID-19 vaccine or a placebo. Source: peripheral blood, taken in a trial of Ad26.COV2.S vaccine versus placebo. The CDR3 sequence is CASSYAQGLNTEAFF. As DNA, the CDR3 is TGTGCCAGCAGTTACGCCCAGGGGTTGAACACTGAAGCTTTCTTT.